This T cell receptor beta chain was captured by sequencing in a study of beta chain features in type 1 diabetes. Expressed TCRB transcripts were sequenced because the entire RNA isolate underwent reverse transcription. Profiling relied on immunoSEQ multiplex PCR, and the TCRdb table lists in-frame clones only, not all of them. The profile shows 100,000 to 150,000 clones, about 18% of them singletons. This CDR3 spans 17 amino acids. Around 120 mL of blood, on average, came from one heparinised draw per donor. With regard to this clone: What it binds is not known.

Notes on the study in general: Among all four CD4+ subsets, Type 1 diabetes patients had TCRB CDR3s that were moderately but significantly shorter. Patients with type 1 diabetes carried fewer insertions and had more deletions at their VDJ junctions.

The receptor's source is a man aged 18 to 29 with type 1 diabetes. V and J are TRBV21-1 and TRBJ2-7; TRBD1, the D gene given by the table, was not confirmed from the DNA. TRBV21-1 is a listed pseudogene. The sequenced material came from central memory CD4+ T cells from blood. The CDR3 bases are TGTGCCAGCAGCAAGACAGGCCACCTACCCCGCTTCTACGAGCAGTACTTC. It is translated as CASSKTGHLPRFYEQYF.